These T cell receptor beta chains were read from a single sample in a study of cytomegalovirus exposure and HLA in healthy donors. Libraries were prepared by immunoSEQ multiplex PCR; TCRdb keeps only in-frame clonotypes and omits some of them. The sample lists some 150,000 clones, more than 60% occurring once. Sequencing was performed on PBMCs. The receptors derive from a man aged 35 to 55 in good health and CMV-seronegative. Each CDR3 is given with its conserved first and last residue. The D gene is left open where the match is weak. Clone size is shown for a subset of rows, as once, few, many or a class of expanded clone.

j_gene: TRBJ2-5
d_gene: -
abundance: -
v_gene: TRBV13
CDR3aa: CASSSSGWAGGQETQYF
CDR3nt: TGTGCCAGCAGCTCCTCCGGATGGGCGGGTGGGCAAGAGACCCAGTACTTC

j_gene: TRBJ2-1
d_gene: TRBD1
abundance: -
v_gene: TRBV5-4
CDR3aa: CASSRQGTNEQFF
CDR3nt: TGTGCCAGCAGCCGACAGGGCACTAATGAGCAGTTCTTC

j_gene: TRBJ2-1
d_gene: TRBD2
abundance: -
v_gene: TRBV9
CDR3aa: CASSASGGPNEQFF
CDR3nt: TGTGCCAGCAGCGCTAGCGGGGGGCCAAATGAGCAGTTCTTC

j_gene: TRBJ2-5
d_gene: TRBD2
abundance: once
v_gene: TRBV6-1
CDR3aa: CASSSAGGSETQYF
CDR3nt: TGTGCCAGCAGTTCAGCGGGGGGGAGTGAGACCCAGTACTTC

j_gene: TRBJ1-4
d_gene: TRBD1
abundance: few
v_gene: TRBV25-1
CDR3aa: CASSVRGRLLGEKLFF
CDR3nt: TGTGCCAGCAGTGTCAGGGGGCGTTTGTTGGGTGAAAAACTGTTTTTT

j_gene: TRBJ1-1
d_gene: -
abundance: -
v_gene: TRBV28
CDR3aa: CASSWGGGEAFF
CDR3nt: TGTGCCAGCAGTTGGGGGGGAGGGGAAGCTTTCTTT

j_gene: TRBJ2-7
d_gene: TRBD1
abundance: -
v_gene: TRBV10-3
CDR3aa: CAISGGQGKREQYF
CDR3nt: TGTGCCATCAGTGGGGGACAGGGCAAGCGCGAGCAGTACTTC

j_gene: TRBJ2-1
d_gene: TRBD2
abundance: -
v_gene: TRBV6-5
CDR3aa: CASSYSGGGAFREQFF
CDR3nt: TGTGCCAGCAGTTACTCGGGCGGGGGGGCCTTCAGGGAGCAGTTCTTC

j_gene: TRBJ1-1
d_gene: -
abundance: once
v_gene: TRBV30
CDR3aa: CAWSVILNTEAFF
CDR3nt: TGTGCCTGGAGTGTAATATTGAACACTGAAGCTTTCTTT

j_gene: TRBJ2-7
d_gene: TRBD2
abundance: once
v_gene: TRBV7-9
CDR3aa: CASSSQTQRGSYEQYF
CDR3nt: TGTGCCAGCAGCTCTCAGACTCAGCGGGGATCCTACGAGCAGTACTTC

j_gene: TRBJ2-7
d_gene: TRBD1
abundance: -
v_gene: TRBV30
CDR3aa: CAWNQGVSEQYF
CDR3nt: TGTGCCTGGAACCAGGGGGTAAGCGAGCAGTACTTC

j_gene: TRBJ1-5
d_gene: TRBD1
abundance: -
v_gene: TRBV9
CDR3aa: CASSEGQGNQPQHF
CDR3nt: TGTGCCAGCAGCGAGGGACAGGGCAATCAGCCCCAGCATTTT

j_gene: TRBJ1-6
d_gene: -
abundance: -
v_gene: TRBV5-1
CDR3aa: CASSFTENSPLHF
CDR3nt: TGCGCCAGCAGCTTTACAGAAAATTCACCCCTCCACTTT

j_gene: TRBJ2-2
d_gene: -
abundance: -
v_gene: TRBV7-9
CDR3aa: CASISTDTNTGELFF
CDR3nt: TGTGCCAGCATTAGTACAGATACGAACACCGGGGAGCTGTTTTTT

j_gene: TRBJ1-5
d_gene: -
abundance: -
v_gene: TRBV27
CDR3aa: CASSLTGRSNQPQHF
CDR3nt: TGTGCCAGCAGTTTGACAGGTAGGAGCAATCAGCCCCAGCATTTT

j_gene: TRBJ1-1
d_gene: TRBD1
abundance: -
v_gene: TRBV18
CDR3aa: CASSRQGGANTEAFF
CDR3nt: TGTGCCAGCTCACGGCAGGGGGGCGCGAACACTGAAGCTTTCTTT

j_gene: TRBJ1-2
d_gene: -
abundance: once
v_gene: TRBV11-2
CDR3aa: CASSLDLATFGYGYTF
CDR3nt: TGTGCCAGCAGCTTAGATCTGGCGACTTTCGGCTATGGCTACACCTTC

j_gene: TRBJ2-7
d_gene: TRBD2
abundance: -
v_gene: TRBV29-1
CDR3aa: CSVERSGRDREQYF
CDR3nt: TGCAGCGTTGAAAGAAGTGGGAGGGATCGGGAGCAGTACTTC

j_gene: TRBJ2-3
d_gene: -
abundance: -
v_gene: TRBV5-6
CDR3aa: CASSLSADTQYF
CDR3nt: TGTGCCAGCAGCTTGAGCGCAGATACGCAGTATTTT

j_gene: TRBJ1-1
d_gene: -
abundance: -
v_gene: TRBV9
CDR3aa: CASSDIRGGNTEAFF
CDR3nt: TGTGCCAGCAGCGACATTAGGGGAGGGAACACTGAAGCTTTCTTT

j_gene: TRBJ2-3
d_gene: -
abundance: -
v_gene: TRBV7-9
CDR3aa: CASSSDREGSTDTQYF
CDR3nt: TGTGCCAGCAGCTCGGACAGGGAGGGGTCCACAGATACGCAGTATTTT

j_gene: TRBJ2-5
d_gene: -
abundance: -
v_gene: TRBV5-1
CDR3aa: CASSLEGKETQYF
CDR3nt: TGCGCCAGCAGCCTGGAGGGGAAAGAGACCCAGTACTTC

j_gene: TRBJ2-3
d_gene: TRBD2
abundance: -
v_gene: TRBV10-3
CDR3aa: CAISEKVFRGGPTDTQYF
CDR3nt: TGTGCCATCAGTGAAAAGGTGTTTCGGGGGGGACCCACAGATACGCAGTATTTT

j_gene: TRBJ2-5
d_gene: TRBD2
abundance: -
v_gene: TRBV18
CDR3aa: CASSPLASGGTQETQYF
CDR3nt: TGTGCCAGCTCACCTCTAGCTAGCGGGGGGACTCAAGAGACCCAGTACTTC

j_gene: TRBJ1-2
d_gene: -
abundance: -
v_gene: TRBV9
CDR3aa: CASSPWTDPDYGYTF
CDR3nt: TGTGCCAGCAGCCCTTGGACAGATCCCGACTATGGCTACACCTTC

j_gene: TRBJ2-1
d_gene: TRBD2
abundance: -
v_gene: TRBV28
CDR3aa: CASRRTGTSGNNEQFF
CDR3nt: TGTGCCAGCAGGCGTACCGGGACTAGCGGAAACAATGAGCAGTTCTTC

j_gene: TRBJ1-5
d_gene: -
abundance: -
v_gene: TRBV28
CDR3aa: CASSLGRFQPQHF
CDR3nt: TGTGCCAGCAGTTTGGGCAGATTTCAGCCCCAGCATTTT

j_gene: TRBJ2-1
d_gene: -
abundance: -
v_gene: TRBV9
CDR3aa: CASSVRTGGSASNEQFF
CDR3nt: TGTGCCAGCAGCGTTAGGACGGGGGGCTCGGCAAGTAATGAGCAGTTCTTC

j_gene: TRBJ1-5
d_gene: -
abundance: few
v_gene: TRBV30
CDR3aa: CASGYQPQHF
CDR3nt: TGTGCCTCAGGTTATCAGCCCCAGCATTTT

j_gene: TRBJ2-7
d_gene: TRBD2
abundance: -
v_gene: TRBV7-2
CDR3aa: CASSLSGGSYEQYF
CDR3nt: TGTGCCAGCAGCTTGAGCGGGGGATCCTACGAGCAGTACTTC

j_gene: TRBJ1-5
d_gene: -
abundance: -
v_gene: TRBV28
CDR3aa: CASSQSGDSNQPQHF
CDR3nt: TGTGCCAGCAGCCAAAGCGGGGATAGCAATCAGCCCCAGCATTTT

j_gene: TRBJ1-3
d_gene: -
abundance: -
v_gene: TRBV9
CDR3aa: CASSVDSGAGNTIYF
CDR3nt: TGTGCCAGCAGCGTAGATTCCGGGGCTGGAAACACCATATATTTT

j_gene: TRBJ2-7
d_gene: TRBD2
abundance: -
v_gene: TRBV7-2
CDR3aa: CASSLAHGAGGYEQYF
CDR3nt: TGTGCCAGCAGCTTAGCGCATGGAGCGGGGGGGTACGAGCAGTACTTC

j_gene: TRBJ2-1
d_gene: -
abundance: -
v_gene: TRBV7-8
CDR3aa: CASSSQGQYNEQFF
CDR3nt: TGTGCCAGCAGCTCGCAGGGACAATACAATGAGCAGTTCTTC

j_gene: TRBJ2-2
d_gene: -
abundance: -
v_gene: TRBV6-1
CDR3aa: CASRREANTGELFF
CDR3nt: TGTGCCAGTAGGCGTGAGGCGAACACCGGGGAGCTGTTTTTT

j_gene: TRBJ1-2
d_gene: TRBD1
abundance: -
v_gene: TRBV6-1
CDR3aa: CASSDHLGQGAWGYTF
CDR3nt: TGTGCCAGCAGTGATCACCTCGGACAGGGGGCTTGGGGCTACACCTTC